This T cell receptor (beta chain) was captured by sequencing in a study of CXCR3-negative and CXCR3-positive naive CD8 T cells. Points from the study as a whole: Partially decreased CXCR3 expression was recorded after cryopreservation, and fresh PBMCs were used in most assays. The study found more hydrophobic TRB CDR3s in CXCR3-positive naive cells than in CXCR3-negative naive cells. High diversity, comparable across both naive subsets, contrasted with much lower diversity in memory CD8+ cells.

CD8+ T cell subsets were each sorted in triplicate, around 270,000 cells apiece. UMI-tagged TRB cDNA libraries were built via 5' RACE. TCRdb derives one entry per CDR3 protein from the 5' RACE reads, leaving out DNA. The data show 92,000 or so distinct CDR3 sequences, and the top ten clones hold about 1.1%. Germline-derived CDR1 and CDR2 are SQVTM and ANQGSEA. The CDR3 is 14 amino acids. Turning to this clonotype: Its target is unknown.

This sequence originates from a human donor in good health. Some clones in this sample may be carry-over from other donors' samples. The V gene is TRBV29-1, the J gene TRBJ2-1; TCRdb calls TRBD1, which cannot be checked without DNA. The sequenced sample was naive CXCR3- CD8+ T cells from blood. Stated subset: CD45RO-CCR7+CD27+CD95- naive CD8+ T cells lacking CXCR3 (TNR3-). CDR3 in amino acids: CTTFRETGVYEQFF.